This is a list of T cell receptor beta chains from one sample in a study of Graves' ophthalmopathy and Graves' hyperthyroidism. Each CDR3 protein is one row after TCRdb ran MiXCR on the multiplex PCR reads. The sample shows 170,000 or so distinct CDR3 sequences, less than 45% of them seen only once. Sequencing was done on a sample of peripheral blood. These receptors were obtained from a woman aged 40 to 49 with Graves' ophthalmopathy. Both conserved end residues are part of each CDR3. Fields, in order: V gene, D gene, clone size, J gene, CDR3 length, CDR3 protein, CDR3 DNA. D genes are given only for firm matches. Where a row states a size, it is once, few, many or the class of an expanded clone; other rows omit it.

TRBV28	TRBD1	NA	TRBJ2-7	15	CASSRLGQYSYEQYF	TGTGCCAGCAGTCGCCTGGGACAGTACTCCTACGAGCAGTACTTC
TRBV15	NA	many	TRBJ1-1	15	CATSRDLGQNTEAFF	TGTGCCACCAGCAGAGATTTGGGTCAGAACACTGAAGCTTTCTTT
TRBV6-6	TRBD1	many	TRBJ1-1	15	CASRRQQGRVSEAFF	TGTGCCAGCAGGCGACAACAGGGGAGGGTTTCCGAAGCTTTCTTT
TRBV12-3/TRBV12-4	TRBD1	many	TRBJ1-1	17	CASSFYRDRGRGTEAFF	TGTGCCAGCAGTTTTTACCGGGACAGGGGACGGGGCACTGAAGCTTTCTTT
TRBV24-1	NA	NA	TRBJ2-7	14	CATSDPDERGEQYF	TGTGCCACCAGTGACCCCGACGAGAGGGGCGAGCAGTACTTC
TRBV6-2/TRBV6-3	TRBD1	NA	TRBJ2-7	14	CASSSRTGRYEQYF	TGTGCCAGCAGTTCTCGGACAGGGCGCTACGAGCAGTACTTC
TRBV6-5	NA	few	TRBJ1-2	14	CASSTENTAWGYTF	TGTGCCAGCAGTACCGAGAACACGGCGTGGGGCTACACCTTC
TRBV6-2/TRBV6-3	NA	NA	TRBJ2-7	13	CASSYGSADEQYF	TGTGCCAGCAGTTACGGTTCGGCGGACGAGCAGTACTTC
TRBV6-2/TRBV6-3	NA	NA	TRBJ1-2	14	CASSYSRGAPGYTF	TGTGCCAGCAGTTACTCGAGAGGGGCTCCTGGCTACACCTTC
TRBV27	NA	many	TRBJ1-6	14	CASSWGGASSPLHF	TGTGCCAGCAGTTGGGGGGGGGCCTCCTCACCCCTCCACTTT
TRBV2	NA	NA	TRBJ1-6	12	CASLEPGSPLHF	TGTGCCAGCCTTGAGCCCGGCTCACCCCTCCACTTT
TRBV7-6	NA	NA	TRBJ2-7	14	CASSSRTLGREQYF	TGTGCCAGCAGCTCCCGGACCCTTGGGCGGGAGCAGTACTTC
TRBV20-1	TRBD2	NA	TRBJ2-5	13	CSARTSLPETQYF	TGCAGTGCTCGGACTAGCCTCCCAGAGACCCAGTACTTC
TRBV30	TRBD2	many	TRBJ2-7	14	CAWSSGLAGYEQYF	TGTGCCTGGAGTTCCGGACTAGCGGGATACGAGCAGTACTTC
TRBV4-1	NA	many	TRBJ1-1	13	CASSQERQSEAFF	TGCGCCAGCAGCCAAGAACGGCAGAGTGAAGCTTTCTTT
TRBV30	NA	NA	TRBJ2-7	11	CAWSVYHEQYF	TGTGCCTGGAGTGTTTACCACGAGCAGTACTTC
TRBV5-6	TRBD1	many	TRBJ1-5	14	CASSFMDRDQPQHF	TGTGCCAGCAGCTTCATGGACAGGGATCAGCCCCAGCATTTT
TRBV29-1	NA	many	TRBJ2-2	15	CSVTGRGTNTGELFF	TGCAGCGTTACCGGCCGGGGGACGAACACCGGGGAGCTGTTTTTT
TRBV29-1	NA	many	TRBJ1-1	11	CSGPKNTEAFF	TGCAGCGGACCGAAAAACACTGAAGCTTTCTTT
TRBV12-3/TRBV12-4	NA	NA	TRBJ1-1	12	CASSLTAYEAFF	TGTGCCAGCAGCCTGACAGCTTATGAAGCTTTCTTT
TRBV6-2/TRBV6-3	NA	NA	TRBJ2-5	15	CASSPRQEFQETQYF	TGTGCCAGCAGTCCCCGACAGGAGTTTCAAGAGACCCAGTACTTC
TRBV7-2	TRBD1	NA	TRBJ1-2	14	CASSSTGGKGGYTF	TGTGCCAGCAGCTCGACAGGGGGAAAAGGCGGCTACACCTTC
TRBV10-3	NA	many	TRBJ2-7	16	CAISESRASDSYEQYF	TGTGCCATCAGTGAGTCAAGGGCTAGCGATTCCTACGAGCAGTACTTC
TRBV28	TRBD1	NA	TRBJ2-7	16	CATQGVGPLSSYEQYF	TGTGCCACCCAGGGGGTCGGGCCGCTTAGCTCCTACGAGCAGTACTTC
TRBV27	NA	many	TRBJ1-3	15	CASSRDRASGNTIYF	TGTGCCAGCAGTCGGGACCGCGCTTCTGGAAACACCATATATTTT
TRBV14	TRBD2	NA	TRBJ2-5	15	CASSPRTSGQETQYF	TGTGCCAGCAGCCCTCGGACTAGCGGACAAGAGACCCAGTACTTC
TRBV28	TRBD1	once	TRBJ2-7	14	CASGIDRGPFEQYF	TGTGCCAGCGGCATAGACAGGGGCCCGTTCGAGCAGTACTTC
TRBV5-1	NA	many	TRBJ1-1	14	CASSGTYMNTEAFF	TGCGCCAGCAGCGGGACGTACATGAACACTGAAGCTTTCTTT
TRBV18	NA	many	TRBJ1-6	14	CASSPRHLDSPLHF	TGTGCCAGCTCACCACGCCATCTGGATTCACCCCTCCACTTT
TRBV12-3/TRBV12-4	TRBD2	many	TRBJ2-5	15	CASSPSSGSWETQYF	TGTGCCAGCAGTCCGTCTAGCGGGAGTTGGGAGACCCAGTACTTC
TRBV4-3	NA	NA	TRBJ2-7	15	CASSQDRGDLYEQYF	TGCGCCAGCAGCCAAGACAGGGGCGACCTCTACGAGCAGTACTTC
TRBV2	TRBD2	many	TRBJ2-2	15	CATTLAGDGTGELFF	TGTGCCACCACTCTAGCGGGAGATGGCACCGGGGAGCTGTTTTTT
TRBV7-3	TRBD1	many	TRBJ1-2	14	CASSLGQGTNGYTF	TGTGCCAGCAGCCTCGGACAGGGAACTAATGGCTACACCTTC
TRBV13	TRBD2	NA	TRBJ2-2	17	CASSSPSGELYTGELFF	TGTGCCAGCAGCTCTCCTAGCGGAGAACTATACACCGGGGAGCTGTTTTTT
TRBV6-5	NA	NA	TRBJ1-4	15	CASSYSILGNEKLFF	TGTGCCAGCAGTTACTCGATATTAGGGAATGAAAAACTGTTTTTT
TRBV12-3/TRBV12-4	NA	once	TRBJ1-1	13	CASSSPSLTEAFF	TGTGCCAGCAGTTCCCCCTCCTTAACTGAAGCTTTCTTT
TRBV7-9	NA	many	TRBJ2-5	15	CASSIPGKGRETQYF	TGTGCCAGCAGCATACCCGGGAAGGGCCGGGAGACCCAGTACTTC
TRBV30	NA	NA	TRBJ2-2	14	CAWSDYPNTGELFF	TGTGCCTGGAGTGACTACCCGAACACCGGGGAGCTGTTTTTT
TRBV5-1	NA	many	TRBJ2-2	16	CASSLVATWNTGELFF	TGCGCCAGCAGCTTGGTTGCGACTTGGAACACCGGGGAGCTGTTTTTT
TRBV19	TRBD1	many	TRBJ1-2	14	CASTWTGGVDGYTF	TGTGCCAGTACTTGGACAGGGGGTGTCGATGGCTACACCTTC
TRBV12-3/TRBV12-4	NA	many	TRBJ2-1	14	CASSLNSDHNEQFF	TGTGCCAGCAGTTTAAATAGCGACCACAATGAGCAGTTCTTC
TRBV7-9	TRBD1	many	TRBJ2-7	12	CASSPGGSEQYF	TGTGCCAGCAGCCCAGGGGGCTCCGAGCAGTACTTC
TRBV20-1	TRBD2	NA	TRBJ2-5	14	CSARVGAGEETQYF	TGCAGTGCTAGAGTCGGAGCGGGGGAAGAGACCCAGTACTTC
TRBV4-1	NA	many	TRBJ2-7	15	CASSQKGSGPYEQYF	TGCGCCAGCAGCCAAAAAGGGTCAGGGCCCTACGAGCAGTACTTC
TRBV11-2	TRBD2	NA	TRBJ2-7	18	CASSPRNSGRAFSYEQYF	TGTGCCAGCAGCCCCCGGAATAGCGGGAGGGCCTTCTCCTACGAGCAGTACTTC
TRBV10-3	TRBD1	many	TRBJ2-7	16	CAISSGTGAFRDEQYF	TGTGCCATCAGTTCCGGGACAGGGGCATTTAGGGACGAGCAGTACTTC
TRBV20-1	NA	many	TRBJ1-2	13	CSVSIDFNYGYTF	TGCAGTGTTTCAATCGATTTTAACTATGGCTACACCTTC
TRBV28	TRBD2	many	TRBJ2-5	13	CASSWTSGETQYF	TGTGCCAGCTCGTGGACTAGCGGGGAGACCCAGTACTTC
TRBV6-5	TRBD2	few	TRBJ2-2	16	CASSYDGLGYTGELFF	TGTGCCAGCAGTTACGATGGACTAGGCTACACCGGGGAGCTGTTTTTT
TRBV20-1	NA	NA	TRBJ1-1	15	CSARESPGDGTEAFF	TGCAGTGCTAGAGAGAGCCCCGGGGACGGGACTGAAGCTTTCTTT
TRBV10-1	NA	many	TRBJ2-3	13	CASSSTSTDTQYF	TGCGCCAGCAGTTCGACTAGCACAGATACGCAGTATTTT
TRBV18	TRBD2	many	TRBJ2-7	13	CASSVTSGYEQYF	TGTGCCAGCTCGGTGACTAGCGGATACGAGCAGTACTTC
TRBV19	NA	many	TRBJ1-1	12	CASSIATTEAFF	TGTGCCAGTAGTATTGCGACAACTGAAGCTTTCTTT
TRBV2	NA	NA	TRBJ1-2	16	CASRGSTTERSGGYTF	TGTGCCAGCAGAGGCTCGACAACAGAGCGTTCGGGGGGCTACACCTTC
TRBV30	TRBD1	many	TRBJ2-7	14	CAWTTGGLLSEQYF	TGTGCCTGGACTACAGGGGGCCTCCTCTCCGAGCAGTACTTC
TRBV30	TRBD2	many	TRBJ2-2	14	CAWTGTSGYGELFF	TGTGCCTGGACCGGGACTAGCGGGTACGGGGAGCTGTTTTTT
TRBV7-8	NA	few	TRBJ1-1	14	CASSLVGLESEAFF	TGTGCCAGCAGCTTAGTAGGCCTCGAAAGTGAAGCTTTCTTT
TRBV7-2	NA	once	TRBJ2-5	15	CASSFVGQLGETQYF	TGTGCCAGCAGCTTTGTCGGACAGCTGGGCGAGACCCAGTACTTC
TRBV15	TRBD1	many	TRBJ1-1	16	CATSRERTGRNTEAFF	TGTGCCACCAGCAGAGAACGGACAGGGAGGAACACTGAAGCTTTCTTT
TRBV12-3/TRBV12-4	NA	many	TRBJ1-2	14	CASSLFRVGSGYTF	TGTGCCAGCAGTTTATTCCGTGTGGGAAGCGGCTACACCTTC